These T cell receptor beta chains were read from a single sample in a study of blood T cell repertoires in COVID-19. Produced via immunoSEQ multiplex PCR; TCRdb's table is partial and in-frame only. The sample consists of around 78,000 clones, roughly 73% of them appearing once. The material sequenced was peripheral blood. These receptors came from a human donor in a cohort sampled during active COVID-19. CDR3s include the opening cysteine and the closing phenylalanine or tryptophan. D genes are given only for firm matches. Clone size appears in some rows only: once, few, many, or a class for an expanded clone.

j_gene,v_gene,d_gene,abundance,CDR3aa,CDR3nt
TRBJ2-5,TRBV12-3/TRBV12-4,.,.,CASGSEDQETQYF,TGTGCCAGCGGGTCCGAGGACCAAGAGACCCAGTACTTC
TRBJ2-7,TRBV24-1,.,few,CATSRSPGGEQYF,TGTGCCACCAGTAGAAGCCCCGGGGGCGAGCAGTACTTC
TRBJ1-6,TRBV14,.,.,CASSQGRNSYNSPLHF,TGTGCCAGCAGCCAAGGGCGGAACTCCTATAATTCACCCCTCCACTTT
TRBJ1-5,TRBV7-2,.,.,CASSLVNRIDQPQHF,TGTGCCAGCAGCTTAGTGAACAGGATCGATCAGCCCCAGCATTTT
TRBJ2-1,TRBV7-6,TRBD2,once,CASSSLAGSIYNEQFF,TGTGCCAGCAGCTCCCTAGCGGGGAGTATCTACAATGAGCAGTTCTTC
TRBJ1-2,TRBV7-8,.,.,CASSLGGRAAGGYTF,TGTGCCAGCAGCTTAGGCGGGCGGGCCGCGGGGGGCTACACCTTC
TRBJ2-1,TRBV28,TRBD2,.,CASKSPLAGNYNEQFF,TGTGCCAGCAAAAGCCCACTAGCGGGAAATTACAATGAGCAGTTCTTC
TRBJ1-4,TRBV4-3,.,.,CASSQEAALDPSEKLFF,TGCGCCAGCAGCCAAGAGGCAGCCTTGGACCCTAGCGAAAAACTGTTTTTT
TRBJ1-2,TRBV25-1,TRBD1,.,CASSVLDREGGYTF,TGTGCCAGCAGTGTATTGGACAGGGAAGGTGGCTACACCTTC
TRBJ1-5,TRBV2,.,few,CASSPDSSNQPQHF,TGTGCCAGCAGCCCGGACAGTTCCAATCAGCCCCAGCATTTT
TRBJ2-5,TRBV9,TRBD2,.,CASSVDGLAEEETQYF,TGTGCCAGCAGCGTAGATGGACTAGCGGAAGAAGAGACCCAGTACTTC
TRBJ2-3,TRBV4-2,TRBD2,.,CASSQGLAVSTDTQYF,TGTGCCAGCAGCCAGGGACTAGCGGTTAGCACAGATACGCAGTATTTT
TRBJ2-6,TRBV6-6,.,few,CASSSLSGANVLTF,TGTGCCAGCAGTTCCCTGTCTGGGGCCAACGTCCTGACTTTC
TRBJ2-7,TRBV6-2/TRBV6-3,TRBD2,.,CASSYSIIMTSGRYEQYF,TGTGCCAGCAGTTACTCAATTATAATGACTAGCGGGAGATACGAGCAGTACTTC
TRBJ2-3,TRBV15,TRBD1,.,CATSNFPGQGTDTQYF,TGTGCCACCAGCAACTTTCCGGGACAGGGAACAGATACGCAGTATTTT
TRBJ1-1,TRBV2,TRBD1,.,CASSAQGTAEAFF,TGTGCCAGCAGTGCCCAGGGGACAGCTGAAGCTTTCTTT
TRBJ1-4,TRBV5-1,TRBD1,.,CASSFRGRGNEKLFF,TGCGCCAGCAGCTTCAGGGGGCGGGGTAATGAAAAACTGTTTTTT
TRBJ1-5,TRBV28,TRBD1,.,CASSPGTGNQPQHF,TGTGCCAGCAGTCCCGGGACAGGGAATCAGCCCCAGCATTTT
TRBJ1-6,TRBV7-2,TRBD1,.,CASSSGTDSSPLHF,TGTGCCAGCAGCTCAGGGACAGATAGTTCACCCCTCCACTTT
TRBJ2-7,TRBV4-2,.,.,CASSQGSGGDYEQYF,TGTGCCAGCAGCCAAGGCTCGGGGGGCGACTACGAGCAGTACTTC
TRBJ2-7,TRBV9,TRBD1,.,CASSVADRAGYEQYF,TGTGCCAGCAGCGTGGCAGACAGGGCCGGTTACGAGCAGTACTTC
TRBJ1-4,TRBV4-1,.,.,CASSPTPGTNEKLFF,TGCGCCAGCAGCCCAACTCCAGGGACTAATGAAAAACTGTTTTTT
TRBJ2-7,TRBV14,TRBD1,.,CASSPRAWDRVAYEQYF,TGTGCCAGCAGCCCCCGCGCGTGGGACAGGGTCGCCTACGAGCAGTACTTC
TRBJ2-5,TRBV7-3,TRBD2,.,CASSPRGGGPQETQYF,TGTGCCAGCAGCCCCAGGGGCGGGGGGCCGCAAGAGACCCAGTACTTC
TRBJ2-7,TRBV4-3,.,.,CASSKDPSGDEQYF,TGCGCCAGCAGCAAAGATCCCTCCGGGGACGAGCAGTACTTC
TRBJ2-5,TRBV5-1,TRBD2,.,CASRLWRGEYQETQYF,TGCGCCAGCAGGCTGTGGCGGGGGGAATACCAAGAGACCCAGTACTTC
TRBJ2-5,TRBV20-1,.,.,CSPREGPTQYF,TGCAGTCCGCGAGAGGGTCCGACCCAGTACTTC
TRBJ1-4,TRBV19,.,.,CASSLQGRENEKLFF,TGTGCCAGTAGTTTACAGGGTCGGGAAAATGAAAAACTGTTTTTT
TRBJ2-5,TRBV7-2,TRBD2,.,CASSPSGGVILETQYF,TGTGCCAGCAGCCCAAGCGGGGGGGTTATTTTGGAGACCCAGTACTTC
TRBJ2-6,TRBV18,.,.,CASSPSRQPSGANVLTF,TGTGCCAGCTCACCCTCAAGACAACCCTCTGGGGCCAACGTCCTGACTTTC
TRBJ1-2,TRBV28,TRBD1,.,CASSSFGGGRSYGYTF,TGTGCCAGCAGCTCGTTCGGAGGGGGCAGATCCTATGGCTACACCTTC
TRBJ1-6,TRBV6-5,TRBD1,.,CASSLGQGNSPLHF,TGTGCCAGCAGTTTAGGACAGGGGAATTCACCCCTCCACTTT
TRBJ1-1,TRBV14,.,.,CASSQLGAGTEAFF,TGTGCCAGCAGCCAACTAGGGGCAGGGACTGAAGCTTTCTTT
TRBJ1-2,TRBV28,.,few,CASFDYGYTF,TGTGCCAGCTTCGACTATGGCTACACCTTC
TRBJ2-1,TRBV5-1,.,.,CASSPKTGQEQFF,TGCGCCAGCAGCCCTAAAACAGGCCAGGAGCAGTTCTTC
TRBJ1-1,TRBV12-3/TRBV12-4,TRBD1,.,CASSQDRGTEAFF,TGTGCCAGCAGTCAGGACAGGGGCACTGAAGCTTTCTTT
TRBJ2-5,TRBV18,TRBD2,.,CASSPPGGSKETQYF,TGTGCCAGCTCACCCCCCGGCGGGAGTAAAGAGACCCAGTACTTC
TRBJ2-2,TRBV19,.,once,CATRTEGAGELFF,TGTGCCACCCGAACCGAGGGGGCCGGGGAGCTGTTTTTT
TRBJ2-7,TRBV9,TRBD2,.,CASSVLAGGRNEQYF,TGTGCCAGCAGCGTTCTAGCGGGGGGCCGCAACGAGCAGTACTTC
TRBJ2-7,TRBV19,TRBD2,.,CASSMRTSGGAYEQYF,TGTGCCAGTAGTATGCGGACTAGCGGAGGGGCCTACGAGCAGTACTTC
TRBJ2-3,TRBV3-1/TRBV3-2,.,once,CASSQEEGRPILCTDTQYF,TGTGCCAGCAGCCAAGAGGAGGGACGACCGATCCTATGCACAGATACGCAGTATTTT
TRBJ1-3,TRBV9,TRBD1,once,CASSGRDRVKSSSGNTIYF,TGTGCCAGCAGCGGACGGGACAGGGTAAAATCGAGCTCTGGAAACACCATATATTTT
TRBJ1-2,TRBV10-3,.,.,CAIRLTGPRLDGYTF,TGTGCCATCAGGTTGACAGGCCCCAGGCTGGATGGCTACACCTTC
TRBJ2-7,TRBV7-9,TRBD1,.,CASSRRTGGYEQYF,TGTGCCAGCAGCCGTCGGACAGGGGGCTACGAGCAGTACTTC
TRBJ2-7,TRBV4-2,TRBD2,.,CASSRPTSGGAYEQYF,TGTGCCAGCAGCCGTCCGACTAGCGGGGGGGCCTACGAGCAGTACTTC
TRBJ1-4,TRBV5-6,.,.,CASSSIRDTYNEKLFF,TGTGCCAGCAGCTCGATCCGGGACACTTATAATGAAAAACTGTTTTTT
TRBJ1-1,TRBV3-1/TRBV3-2,.,once,CASSQEGGGGKAFF,TGTGCCAGCAGCCAAGAAGGGGGGGGTGGGAAAGCTTTCTTT
TRBJ1-1,TRBV27,TRBD1,.,CASSLTGSVNTEAFF,TGTGCCAGCAGTTTGACAGGGTCAGTGAACACTGAAGCTTTCTTT
TRBJ2-1,TRBV7-2,.,.,CASSVVSRPNRGEQFF,TGTGCCAGCAGCGTCGTTTCCCGGCCCAACCGCGGTGAGCAGTTCTTC
TRBJ1-4,TRBV28,.,.,CASSLYPDRTRGEKLFF,TGTGCCAGCAGTTTGTACCCCGACAGGACCCGAGGGGAAAAACTGTTTTTT